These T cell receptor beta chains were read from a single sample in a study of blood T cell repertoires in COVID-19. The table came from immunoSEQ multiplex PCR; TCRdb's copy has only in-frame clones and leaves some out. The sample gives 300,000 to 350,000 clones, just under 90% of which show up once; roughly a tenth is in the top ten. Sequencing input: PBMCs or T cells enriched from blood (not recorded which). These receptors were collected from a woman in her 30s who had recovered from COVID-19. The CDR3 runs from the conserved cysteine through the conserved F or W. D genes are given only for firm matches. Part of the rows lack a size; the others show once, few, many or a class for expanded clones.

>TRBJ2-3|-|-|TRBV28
TGTGCCAGCAGCCCATCCGGGAGAGCTAGCACAGATACGCAGTATTTT
CASSPSGRASTDTQYF
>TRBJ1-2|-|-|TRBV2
TGTGCCAGCCTACCGACTCAGGGCTATGGCTACACCTTC
CASLPTQGYGYTF
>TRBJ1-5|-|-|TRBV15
TGTGCCACCAGCAGAGATCCCGTTAATCAGCCCCAGCATTTT
CATSRDPVNQPQHF
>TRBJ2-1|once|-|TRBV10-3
TGTGCCAACAGACCGACTGTGGAGAATGAGCAGTTCTTC
CANRPTVENEQFF
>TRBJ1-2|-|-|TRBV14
TGTGCCAGCAGCCAAGATTTATATGGCTACACCTTC
CASSQDLYGYTF
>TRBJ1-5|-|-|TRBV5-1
TGCGCCAGCAGCTTGGAGGGGCGCGGGCCCCAGCATTTT
CASSLEGRGPQHF
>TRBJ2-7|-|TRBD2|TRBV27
TGTGCCAGCAGTGTAACTAGCGGGGTTTACGAGCAGTACTTC
CASSVTSGVYEQYF
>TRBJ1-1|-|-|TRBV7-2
TGTGCCAGCAGGAGGGTCATGAACACTGAAGCTTTCTTT
CASRRVMNTEAFF
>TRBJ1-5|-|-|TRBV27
TGTGCCAGCAGTCTTGCATGGGCCTCGCCCCAGCATTTT
CASSLAWASPQHF
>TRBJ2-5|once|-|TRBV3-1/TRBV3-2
TGTGCCAGCAGCCAAGACCAGACTCGACAAGAGACCCAGTACTTC
CASSQDQTRQETQYF
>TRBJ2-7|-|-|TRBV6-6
TGTGCCAGCAGTCCGCGTCGCCGACTTTCTCAGCCTTACGAGCAGTACTTC
CASSPRRRLSQPYEQYF
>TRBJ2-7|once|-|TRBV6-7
TGTGCCAGCAGAGGGACACCGAGCTCCTACGAGCAGTACTTC
CASRGTPSSYEQYF
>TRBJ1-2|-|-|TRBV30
TGTGCCTGGAGTGGGGTTACGGGTAATGGCTACACCTTC
CAWSGVTGNGYTF
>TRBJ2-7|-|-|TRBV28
TGTGCCAGCAGAAGGGGACTCCTGAGCTACGAGCAGTACTTC
CASRRGLLSYEQYF
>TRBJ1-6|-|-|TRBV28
TGTGCCAGCAGGGAGGACGGGAGCTTCGTTTCTTCACCCCTCCACTTT
CASREDGSFVSSPLHF
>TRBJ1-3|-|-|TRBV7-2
TGTGCCAGCAGCTTAGGGTTTAGCTCTGGAAACACCATATATTTT
CASSLGFSSGNTIYF